This TCR beta chain was profiled in a study of cytomegalovirus exposure and HLA in healthy donors. Study conclusions and caveats: Within the data, a cluster of highly shared sequence variants was likely a sequencing artifact.

This clone has only a few counts. Its cognate antigen is unknown. PCR primers comprised 60 Vbeta and 13 Jbeta primers. Libraries were prepared by immunoSEQ multiplex PCR; TCRdb keeps only in-frame clonotypes and omits some of them. The sample consists of around 130,000 clones, 50% to 75% of them appearing once. CDR1 is MNHNS and CDR2 is SASEGT in the germline V gene. CDR3 size: 13 residues. V lost 2 bases and J lost 7, with 6 bases in between. The V call is TRBV6-1, the J call TRBJ1-6; D ambiguous. Sequencing input: PBMCs. This TCR was recovered from a woman aged 40 to 50 in good health and CMV-seropositive. CDR3 sequence: CASSENENSPLHF. As DNA, the CDR3 is TGTGCCAGCAGTGAAAATGAGAATTCACCCCTCCACTTT.